The 14 T cell receptor beta chains below were found in one sample sequenced in a study of blood T cell repertoires in COVID-19. TCRdb's copy holds only in-frame clones and misses some; the assay was immunoSEQ multiplex PCR. The sample records tens of thousands of clones, more than 65% being singletons. Material for sequencing was peripheral blood. The receptors derive from a human donor in a cohort sampled during active COVID-19.

This chain joins TRBV3-1 (or the pseudogene TRBV3-2) and TRBJ1-4, with TRBD1 identical over 8 bases. Germline loops: CDR1 LGHDT, CDR2 YNNKEL (reference sequence). This CDR3 has 15 amino acids. V lost 4 bases and J lost 6; bases outside the gene matches: 7. In DNA, the CDR3 is TGTGCCAGCAGCCCTCGACAGGGGCGGCATGAAAAACTGTTTTTT. Its protein product is CASSPRQGRHEKLFF.

The chain carries TRBV19 and TRBJ2-3, with D perhaps matching TRBD2 (6 bases). Germline lookup yields CDR1 LNHDA and CDR2 SQIVND (reference sequence). V was cut by 3 bases and J by 0 bases, with 10 bases left in between. The CDR3 covers 15 residues. CDR3: CASSIGGTSTDTQYF. The CDR3 DNA follows: TGTGCCAGTAGTATCGGCGGGACCAGCACAGATACGCAGTATTTT.

The chain couples TRBV6-5 to TRBJ2-7; the D gene is possibly TRBD1 (6 bases). The CDR3 sequence is 15 residues long. V lost 0 bases and J 2 bases, leaving 11 bases between the germline ends. CDR1 and CDR2 (germline): MNHEY, SVGAGI. The CDR3 DNA reads as TGTGCCAGCAGTTACTCCGCAGGGGCCCCCTACGAGCAGTACTTC. This sequence encodes CASSYSAGAPYEQYF.

This clone was observed a handful of times. This sequence joins TRBV29-1 and TRBJ2-3; tentatively, D is TRBD2 (5 bases). CDR1 and CDR2 (germline): SQVTM, ANQGSEA. CDR3 size: 16 residues. The V gene lost 6 bases and the J gene lost 0 bases, with 19 bases spanning the gap. CDR3 in amino acids: CSVAGGSKGSTDTQYF. The CDR3 bases are TGCAGCGTGGCTGGTGGGAGTAAAGGTAGCACAGATACGCAGTATTTT.

V usage is TRBV7-2 and J usage is TRBJ1-1, with 8 bases fitting TRBD1. CDR1 SGHTA and CDR2 FQGNSA come from the germline V gene. V gave up 5 bases and J gave up 0 bases; unmatched junction bases: 2. The CDR3 loop spans 14 amino acids. CDR3 in DNA: TGTGCCAGCAGCACGACAGGGGTGAACACTGAAGCTTTCTTT. Translated: CASSTTGVNTEAFF.

The J gene is TRBJ1-3, the V gene TRBV7-2, with a weak D call TRBD1 (6 bases). The CDR3 sequence is 16 residues long. V shed 3 bases and J shed 0 bases, with 12 bases lying between them. CDR1 and CDR2 (germline): SGHTA, FQGNSA. For the CDR3, the DNA is TGTGCCAGCAGCTTGGCCGGGACAATCTCTGGAAACACCATATATTTT. Translating gives CASSLAGTISGNTIYF.

The V gene is TRBV24-1, the J gene TRBJ2-3, with D unclear. This CDR3 comprises 15 residues. V lost 1 base, J lost 0 bases, and 7 bases lay in between. Germline V gene lookup returns CDR1 KGHDR and CDR2 SFDVKD. The CDR3 coding sequence is TGTGCCACCAGTGATTTTGTCAGAAGCACAGATACGCAGTATTTT. This translates into CATSDFVRSTDTQYF.

The chain is built from TRBV19 and TRBJ2-4, with a weak D call TRBD1 (6 bases). Trimming took off 1 base at V and 6 bases at J, with 16 bases between the two ends. Germline values: CDR1 LNHDA, CDR2 SQIVND (reference sequence). This CDR3 comprises 16 residues. CDR3 in amino acids: CASSIVGDTYSNIQYF. The CDR3 coding sequence is TGTGCCAGTAGTATAGTAGGGGACACGTATTCAAACATTCAGTACTTC.

The V call is TRBV6-6, the J call TRBJ2-1; 9 bases fit TRBD2. The trim removed 6 bases at V and 3 bases at J, leaving 6 bases unmatched. CDR3 length: 15 residues. The germline V gene encodes CDR1 MNHNY and CDR2 SVGAGI (reference sequence). CDR3 in amino acids: CASRPASGVYNEQFF. In DNA form, the CDR3 reads TGTGCCAGCAGACCTGCTAGCGGGGTCTACAATGAGCAGTTCTTC.

This clone was found a few times. This chain uses TRBV7-7 with TRBJ2-3; possibly TRBD1 for D (6 bases). The CDR3 loop spans 15 amino acids. CDR1 and CDR2 (germline): SSHAT, FNYEAQ (reference sequence). Trimming pared 0 bases from V and 6 bases from J, leaving 13 bases between. This CDR3 reads CASSLAMGAFDTQYF. The CDR3 DNA follows: TGTGCCAGCAGCTTAGCGATGGGGGCCTTTGATACGCAGTATTTT.

The V and J genes are TRBV7-2 and TRBJ2-3, with 7 bases lining up with TRBD2. Germline trimming cut 8 bases from V and 4 bases from J; bases unmatched to any gene: 9. The germline V gene has CDR1 SGHTA and CDR2 FQGNSA. The CDR3 spans 14 residues. CDR3 protein: CASRGGGSADTQYF. The CDR3 DNA reads TGTGCCAGCCGGGGCGGGGGATCGGCAGATACGCAGTATTTT.

This clone occurred once. The gene calls are TRBV11-3 and TRBJ2-5; 7 bases agree with TRBD2. Trimming at V came to 3 bases and at J to 5 bases, leaving 12 bases not matched to a gene. CDR1 is SGHNT and CDR2 is YENEEA in the germline V gene. This CDR3 is built from 16 residues. The CDR3 DNA follows: TGTGCCAGCAGCTTTTGGGGGGGTCAGGAGAGGGAGACCCAGTACTTC. Amino acids: CASSFWGGQERETQYF.

This clone has just one count. V is TRBV18 and J is TRBJ1-5; 7 nucleotides match TRBD1. J was trimmed by 0 bases and V by 1 base; bases with no gene match: 3. Germline-derived CDR1 and CDR2 are KGHSH and LQKENI. The CDR3 runs 16 residues. DNA for the CDR3: TGTGCCAGCTCACCACGACAGGGTGGTAGCAATCAGCCCCAGCATTTT. Translated: CASSPRQGGSNQPQHF.

This clone was seen only once. V usage is TRBV6-1 and J usage is TRBJ1-5; D may be TRBD1 (6 bases). CDR1 and CDR2 from the germline V gene are MNHNS and SASEGT. Trimming removed 2 bases at V and 3 bases at J, with 14 bases between. The CDR3 consists of 16 residues. Here the CDR3 reads CASSEQGKGDNQPQHF. The CDR3 DNA reads as TGTGCCAGCAGTGAACAGGGGAAGGGTGACAATCAGCCCCAGCATTTT.